This record concerns one T cell receptor beta chain sequence. Its matching antigen is unknown. The CDR3 covers 14 residues. From germline, CDR1 is MRHNA and CDR2 SNTAGT. V dropped 9 bases and J dropped 4; count of bases not matched to a gene: 9. This sample was taken from a study of Ad26.COV2.S vaccination and SARS-CoV-2 variants. Assay: immunoSEQ multiplex PCR; the TCRdb copy retains only in-frame clones and omits some. The table has about 350,000 clones, 92% seen once. Findings of the study overall: It was vaccine recipients, not placebo recipients, who had the higher spike-specific TCR breadth.

The sample in question was peripheral blood, obtained after recovery from COVID-19. The chain couples TRBV6-4 to TRBJ2-3; 8 bases line up with TRBD2. This TCR derives from a human donor who had recovered from COVID-19. This CDR3 is CASRLRGGADTQYF. The DNA of the CDR3 is TGTGCCAGTCGTCTACGGGGGGGAGCAGATACGCAGTATTTT.